The TCR beta chain described here comes from a study of T cells in localized non-small cell lung cancer. This clone was seen only a few times. Its antigen is as yet unknown. General study findings and limits: Heterogeneity remains possible because sequencing was limited to only one tumor region.

Sequencing used immunoSEQ multiplex PCR; TCRdb keeps in-frame clones, though not all of them. Of more than 30,000 clones listed, 88% were seen once; the top ten hold 4.2%. This specimen consisted of peripheral blood mononuclear cells, obtained before any cancer treatment. The clonotype comes from a woman aged 35-75 years with stage III lung adenocarcinoma.

The CDR3 is CASSALGQGPLYGYTF. DNA for the CDR3: TGTGCCAGCAGTGCCCTCGGACAGGGACCCTTATATGGCTACACCTTC. The chain links TRBV6-1 to TRBJ1-2; 8 positions match TRBD1. Per germline, CDR1 MNHNS and CDR2 SASEGT. The CDR3 length is 16 residues. V shed 4 bases, J shed 5 bases, and the junction held 12 bases outside the gene matches.